This record looks at one T cell receptor (beta chain) sequence and its context. Its antigen is unidentified. This sample is part of a study of blood T cells in healthy people across ages. At the level of the study: Capturing about one barcoded beta molecule per two T cells was achieved by template switching. Findings of the study overall: The study found TCR beta diversity correlated strongly with naive T cell percentage.

Primers used in a second PCR of about 6 to 11 cycles were a sample-barcoded 5' primer and a J-beta primer mix. Any given sample supplied a minimum of 2.5 million CDR3-containing paired-end reads. TCRdb processed the 5' RACE reads anew with MiXCR; each CDR3 protein has one entry. The sample holds about 1.1 million distinct CDR3 sequences; more than 30% are singletons and the top ten take around 13%. Sequencing was performed on blood. The sequence was obtained from a man younger than 35 in good health.

CDR3 sequence reads: CASSVEGRGGYTF. The DNA for the CDR3 is TGTGCCAGCAGTGTAGAGGGCCGGGGTGGCTACACCTTC. V gene TRBV28 combines with J gene TRBJ1-2; D is ambiguous. There are 13 residues in the CDR3. Germline V lookup: CDR1 MDHEN, CDR2 SYDVKM. Trimming removed 5 bases at V and 7 bases at J, with 14 bases between.